This TCR beta chain emerged from a study of shared clonotypes between healthy human individuals. Splitting the CD4+ cells yielded a CD45RA+ naive subset and a CD45RA-negative memory subset. A note on this clone: The target antigen is unknown.

General study results and limits: Of the naive CD4 clonotypes, around 5.2% were shared across a few donors. Expectations were that clonotype sharing among donors would be affected by sequencing depth.

Assay runs were performed at deep level. Using immunoSEQ multiplex PCR, the repertoire was profiled, and TCRdb retains in-frame clones only, with some absent. The table records 900,000 to 1,200,000 clones, about four fifths of them present only once. The receptor was isolated from a man between 18 and 35 years old in good health. Some clones in this sample may be carry-over from other donors' samples. What was sequenced was memory CD4+ T cells from PBMCs. Stated subset: CD45RA-negative fraction.

CDR3 bases: TGTGCCAGCAGTTTAGAGCCTAGCGGATACTCCTACAATGAGCAGTTCTTC. Translated, it gives CASSLEPSGYSYNEQFF. The chain is built from TRBV28 and TRBJ2-1; 7 nucleotides agree with TRBD2. Per germline, CDR1 MDHEN and CDR2 SYDVKM. V dropped 2 bases and J dropped 0; count of bases not matched to a gene: 7. The CDR3 runs to 17 residues.